Listed below are T cell receptor beta chains from one sample, sequenced in a study of a mutant IDH1 vaccine in newly diagnosed glioma. No antigen is known for these receptors. The assay was immunoSEQ multiplex PCR, and TCRdb's table has in-frame clones only and misses some. The sample includes 60,000 or so clones, 70% to 85% of them seen just once. The sample in question was PBMCs, obtained from a glioma patient whose treatment included an IDH1 peptide vaccine. The receptors were gathered from a young woman with glioma. Some clones in this sample may be carry-over from other donors' samples. The CDR3 runs from the conserved cysteine through the conserved F or W. The D gene is left open where the match is weak. Size is stated for part of the rows, as once, few or many counts, or as a class when the clone is expanded.

abundance	v_gene	d_gene	j_gene	CDR3nt	CDR3aa
.	TRBV29-1	.	TRBJ2-4	TGCAGCGTTCAGGAGGCCAAAAACATTCAGTACTTC	CSVQEAKNIQYF
.	TRBV6-1	.	TRBJ2-7	TGTGCCAGCAGTAGCGGGTTAGGCGAGCAGTACTTC	CASSSGLGEQYF
.	TRBV7-9	TRBD1	TRBJ1-2	TGTGCCAGCAGCCACCCCGGACAGGGGGCCCATGGCTACACCTTC	CASSHPGQGAHGYTF
few	TRBV14	.	TRBJ1-2	TGTGCCAGCAGCCCTGTGGGCCAAGACTATGGCTACACCTTC	CASSPVGQDYGYTF
few	TRBV19	.	TRBJ1-6	TGTGCCAGTAGTATCTTCGGGGCGGACCATAATTCACCCCTCCACTTT	CASSIFGADHNSPLHF
once	TRBV6-6	.	TRBJ2-7	TGTGCCAGCAGTCCAACCGGGTCCCAATACGAGCAGTACTTC	CASSPTGSQYEQYF
.	TRBV25-1	.	TRBJ2-2	TGTGCCAGCAGTGCTCCGGGAAGCAGCGGGGAGCTGTTTTTT	CASSAPGSSGELFF
.	TRBV19	TRBD2	TRBJ2-7	TGTGCCAGTAGTGTTCTAGCGGGACCCAGCGAGCAGTACTTC	CASSVLAGPSEQYF
.	TRBV10-1	TRBD2	TRBJ2-1	TGCGCCAGCAGTGAGTCGGCGCCGCGGACTAGCGGGGGGGCATATGAGCAGTTCTTC	CASSESAPRTSGGAYEQFF
.	TRBV28	TRBD2	TRBJ2-7	TGTGCCACCTCGTCTCGCGGGAGGAACTACGAGCAGTACTTC	CATSSRGRNYEQYF
.	TRBV29-1	.	TRBJ2-6	TGCAGCGTTTCAGGACAAGCGGGCAACGTCCTGACTTTC	CSVSGQAGNVLTF
.	TRBV2	.	TRBJ2-7	TGTGCCAGCAACAGGTTTTTTGGCTCCTACGAGCAGTACTTC	CASNRFFGSYEQYF
few	TRBV2	TRBD2	TRBJ2-1	TGTGCCAGCAGTTCCGTTAGCGGGAAGCAGTTCTTC	CASSSVSGKQFF
.	TRBV25-1	.	TRBJ1-5	TGTGCCAGCAGTGAATTCCGACAGAAAGCTCAGCCCCAGCATTTT	CASSEFRQKAQPQHF
once	TRBV15	TRBD2	TRBJ2-7	TGTGCCACCAGCAAGGGACTAGCGGATAATCACTCCTACGAGCAGTACTTC	CATSKGLADNHSYEQYF
.	TRBV29-1	.	TRBJ2-7	TGCAGCGTCCGAGCCGGATCCTACGAGCAGTACTTC	CSVRAGSYEQYF
.	TRBV5-1	TRBD1	TRBJ2-4	TGCGCCAGCAGCGGCGGACAGGGAAGAAACATTCAGTACTTC	CASSGGQGRNIQYF
few	TRBV25-1	TRBD2	TRBJ2-1	TGTGCCAGCAGTCGGCGGGGGAGCTCCTACAATGAGCAGTTCTTC	CASSRRGSSYNEQFF
.	TRBV19	.	TRBJ1-1	TGTGCCAGTAGTATCGGCGCAGGTGAAGCTTTCTTT	CASSIGAGEAFF
.	TRBV19	.	TRBJ1-5	TGTGCCAGTGAGACCGGGTATAGCAATCAGCCCCAGCATTTT	CASETGYSNQPQHF
once	TRBV13	TRBD1	TRBJ1-4	TGTGCCAGCAGCTCGCCGACAGGGGGGAATGAAAAACTGTTTTTT	CASSSPTGGNEKLFF
once	TRBV7-9	.	TRBJ1-4	TGTGCCAGCACTTCGACATCCGCAACTAATGAAAAACTGTTTTTT	CASTSTSATNEKLFF
.	TRBV7-8	.	TRBJ2-1	TGTGCCAGCAGCCCGGACACAGGGATCCCCTCCTACAATGAGCAGTTCTTC	CASSPDTGIPSYNEQFF
.	TRBV7-2	TRBD1	TRBJ1-2	TGTGCCAGCAGCAGAGACAGGGGCTATGGCTACACCTTC	CASSRDRGYGYTF
.	TRBV27	.	TRBJ1-2	TGTGCCAGCAGTTTATCGGGACTGGGTCCTGGCTACACCTTC	CASSLSGLGPGYTF
few	TRBV29-1	.	TRBJ1-1	TGCAGCGTTGGACGTCTGAACACTGAAGCTTTCTTT	CSVGRLNTEAFF
.	TRBV19	.	TRBJ2-7	TGTGCCAGTAGTATGGGCCCAAACGAGCAGTACTTC	CASSMGPNEQYF
.	TRBV4-2	.	TRBJ2-7	TGTGCCAGCAGCCAAGTAGGGACAAAATACGAGCAGTACTTC	CASSQVGTKYEQYF
.	TRBV5-6	.	TRBJ1-5	TGTGCCAGCAGCTTGGGGGGGAGCCAGCCCCAGCATTTT	CASSLGGSQPQHF
.	TRBV7-2	TRBD2	TRBJ2-2	TGTGCCAGCAGCCTCTGGGCGGGAGTAGAGCTGTTTTTT	CASSLWAGVELFF
.	TRBV5-4	TRBD2	TRBJ2-5	TGTGCCAGCAGGCGGACTAGCGGGAGTGACGGGGAGACCCAGTACTTC	CASRRTSGSDGETQYF
.	TRBV7-2	.	TRBJ2-7	TGTGCCAGCAGTAGTCAGGGTAGGGGACCCTACGAGCAGTACTTC	CASSSQGRGPYEQYF
.	TRBV11-2	TRBD2	TRBJ2-7	TGTGCCAGCAGCCGGACTAGCGCCTCCTACGAGCAGTACTTC	CASSRTSASYEQYF
.	TRBV5-1	.	TRBJ2-3	TGCGCCAGCAGCTTTACAGATACGCAGTATTTT	CASSFTDTQYF
.	TRBV18	.	TRBJ1-3	TGTGCCAGCTCAAGCTACGATGGGGCTGGAAACACCATATATTTT	CASSSYDGAGNTIYF
.	TRBV14	.	TRBJ2-2	TGTGCCAGCAGCCACATAGACAGCTACACCGGGGAGCTGTTTTTT	CASSHIDSYTGELFF
.	TRBV5-6	.	TRBJ2-2	TGTGCCAGCAGCTTCCTCGGGGGGAACACCGGGGAGCTGTTTTTT	CASSFLGGNTGELFF
.	TRBV5-6	.	TRBJ2-7	TGTGCCAGCAGGCGGAGCGGGCTGAACTACGAGCAGTACTTC	CASRRSGLNYEQYF
.	TRBV30	.	TRBJ1-5	TGTGCCTGGAGTGTAAGCCACAATCAGCCCCAGCATTTT	CAWSVSHNQPQHF
.	TRBV5-1	.	TRBJ2-1	TGCGCCAGCAGCTGGACCGGGACAATAGTGGGCAATGAGCAGTTCTTC	CASSWTGTIVGNEQFF
.	TRBV7-9	.	TRBJ2-1	TGTGCCAGCACCCAGAGTCCTACTGAGCAGTTCTTC	CASTQSPTEQFF
.	TRBV5-8	TRBD1	TRBJ1-1	TGTGCCAGCAGCCAGCTTAAATACAGGGGGGATCCTGAAGCTTTCTTT	CASSQLKYRGDPEAFF
.	TRBV9	TRBD2	TRBJ2-1	TGTGCCAGCAGCGTAGGGGCGGGGGATTATGAGCAGTTCTTC	CASSVGAGDYEQFF
.	TRBV25-1	.	TRBJ2-3	TGTGCCAGCAGTGGGGAGAACACAGATACGCAGTATTTT	CASSGENTDTQYF
.	TRBV7-2	.	TRBJ2-3	TGTGCCAGCAGCCGCTCTCAGGATACGCAGTATTTT	CASSRSQDTQYF
.	TRBV5-4	.	TRBJ2-3	TGTGCCAGCAGGGATGTGGGTCCAGCCTCTAATACGCAGTATTTT	CASRDVGPASNTQYF
once	TRBV5-1	TRBD1	TRBJ2-5	TGCGCCAGCAGCCCCGGACAGGGGAGAGAGACCCAGTACTTC	CASSPGQGRETQYF
.	TRBV6-1	TRBD1	TRBJ2-7	TGTGCCAGCAATGGACAGGACACCTACGAGCAGTACTTC	CASNGQDTYEQYF
.	TRBV6-5	TRBD2	TRBJ2-2	TGTGCCAGCAGGCTAGCGGGAGGCACCACCGGGGAGCTGTTTTTT	CASRLAGGTTGELFF
.	TRBV5-1	.	TRBJ1-1	TGCGCCAGCAGCTTGGGAGGGCTTTTAGTCACTGAAGCTTTCTTT	CASSLGGLLVTEAFF